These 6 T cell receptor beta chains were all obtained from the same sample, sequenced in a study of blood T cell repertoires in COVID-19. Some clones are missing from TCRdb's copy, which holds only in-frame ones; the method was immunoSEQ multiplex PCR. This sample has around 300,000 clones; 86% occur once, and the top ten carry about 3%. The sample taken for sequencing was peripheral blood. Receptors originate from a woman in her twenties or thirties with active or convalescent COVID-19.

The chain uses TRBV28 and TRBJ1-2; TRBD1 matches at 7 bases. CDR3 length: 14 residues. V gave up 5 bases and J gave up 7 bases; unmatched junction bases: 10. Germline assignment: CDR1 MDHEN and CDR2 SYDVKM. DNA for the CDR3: TGTGCCAGCAGTCCGCCACAACAGGGGCCTGGCTACACCTTC. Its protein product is CASSPPQQGPGYTF.

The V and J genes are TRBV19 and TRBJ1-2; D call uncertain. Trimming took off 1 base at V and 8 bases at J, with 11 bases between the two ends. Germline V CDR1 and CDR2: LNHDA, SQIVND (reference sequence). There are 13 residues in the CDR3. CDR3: CASSIASSGGYTF. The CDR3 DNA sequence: TGTGCCAGTAGTATAGCGTCAAGTGGCGGCTACACCTTC.

The CDR3 DNA reads TGTGCCAGCAGTAGAGATTACAGGGATGGGTATGGCTACACCTTC. Its protein is CASSRDYRDGYGYTF. The V and J genes are TRBV6-4 and TRBJ1-2, with D possibly being TRBD1 (6 bases). CDR1 is MRHNA, CDR2 SNTAGT, per germline. This CDR3 has 15 residues. V lost 5 bases to trimming and J lost 5 bases, with 18 bases between them.

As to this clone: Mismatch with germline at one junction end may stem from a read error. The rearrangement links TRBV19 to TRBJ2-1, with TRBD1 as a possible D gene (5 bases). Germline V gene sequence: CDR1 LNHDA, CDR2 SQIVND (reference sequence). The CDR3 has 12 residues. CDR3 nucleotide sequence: TGTGCCACTAGTACAGGCTACAATGAGCAGTTCTTC. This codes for CATSTGYNEQFF.

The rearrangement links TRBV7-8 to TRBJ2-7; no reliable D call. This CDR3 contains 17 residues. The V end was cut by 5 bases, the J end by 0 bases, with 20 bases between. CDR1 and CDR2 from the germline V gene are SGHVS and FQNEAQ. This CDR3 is CASSPWRPPMSSYEQYF. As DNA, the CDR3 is TGTGCCAGCAGCCCATGGCGGCCGCCCATGAGCTCCTACGAGCAGTACTTC.

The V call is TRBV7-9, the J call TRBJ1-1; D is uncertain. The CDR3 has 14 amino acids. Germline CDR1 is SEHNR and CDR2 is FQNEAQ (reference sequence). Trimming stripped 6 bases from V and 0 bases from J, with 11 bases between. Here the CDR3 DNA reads TGTGCCAGCAGGGGCGGGGTCATGAACACTGAAGCTTTCTTT. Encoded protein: CASRGGVMNTEAFF. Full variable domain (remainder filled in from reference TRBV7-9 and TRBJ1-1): DTGVSQNPRHKITKRGQNVTFRCDPISEHNRLYWYRQTLGQGPEFLTYFQNEAQLEKSRLLSDRFSAERPKGSFSTLEIQRTEQGDSAMYLCASRGGVMNTEAFFGQGTRLTVV.